This TCR beta chain was identified during a study of blood T cell repertoires in COVID-19. Study information: Recovered participants had two consecutive negative NP/OP PCR tests, healthcare professional clearance, or symptom resolution.

In assigning cohorts, the study relied on participant-reported clinical history. The repertoire was sequenced with immunoSEQ multiplex PCR; TCRdb's copy has only in-frame clones and lacks some. The sample records roughly 150,000 clones, 79% being singletons. CDR1 is SGHRS, CDR2 YFSETQ, per germline. CDR3 length: 15 residues. V lost 6 bases to trimming and J lost 2 bases, with 14 bases between them. The sequence derives from a woman between 65 and 79 years old in a cohort exposed to, infected with or recovered from COVID-19 (not recorded which). The V and J genes are TRBV5-1 and TRBJ2-2; a weak D match, TRBD2 (5 bases). The specimen was PBMCs or T cells enriched from blood (not recorded which). The CDR3 nucleotides read TGCGCCAGCAAGGAGCCGGGATCAAACACCGGGGAGCTGTTTTTT. This codes for CASKEPGSNTGELFF.